This T cell receptor beta chain was recovered during a study of cytomegalovirus exposure and HLA in healthy donors. Study background: The roughly 120 validation repertoires matched the 666 first-cohort repertoires in platform, a later analysis reported. Study results and limitations: Investigators reported 164 TCR beta chains as tied to cytomegalovirus. High specificity and sensitivity for cytomegalovirus status were reported for the classifier.

Trimming removed 6 bases from V and 2 bases from J, with 18 bases in between. There are 16 residues in the CDR3. CDR1 is MNHNY and CDR2 is SVGAGI in the germline V gene (reference sequence). The donors formed part of the approximately 120-subject validation cohort, distinct from the roughly 630-subject first cohort. Only a few counts were recorded for this clone. Its cognate antigen is unknown. The repertoire was sequenced with immunoSEQ multiplex PCR; TCRdb's copy has only in-frame clones and lacks some. There are over 120,000 clones in the sample; around 90% occur only once, and 6.2% lies in the top ten.

The chain joins TRBV6-6 to TRBJ2-3; a weak D match, TRBD2 (6 bases). Sequences were obtained from PBMCs. This receptor was obtained from a woman in her 30s in good health and CMV-seropositive. As DNA, the CDR3 is TGTGCCAGCAGCCCCGCGGAAGCGGGTGTCACAGATACGCAGTATTTT. Translation gives CASSPAEAGVTDTQYF.